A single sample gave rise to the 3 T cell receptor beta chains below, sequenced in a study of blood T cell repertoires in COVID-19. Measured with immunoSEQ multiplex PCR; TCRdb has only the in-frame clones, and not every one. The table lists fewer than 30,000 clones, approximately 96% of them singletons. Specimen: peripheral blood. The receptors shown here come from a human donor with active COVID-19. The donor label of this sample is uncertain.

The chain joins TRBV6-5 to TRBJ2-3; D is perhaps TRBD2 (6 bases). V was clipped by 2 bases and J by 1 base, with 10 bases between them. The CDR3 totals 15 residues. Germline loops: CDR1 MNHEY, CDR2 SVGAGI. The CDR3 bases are TGTGCCAGCAGTTACCGGGGACTGGGCACAGATACGCAGTATTTT. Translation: CASSYRGLGTDTQYF.

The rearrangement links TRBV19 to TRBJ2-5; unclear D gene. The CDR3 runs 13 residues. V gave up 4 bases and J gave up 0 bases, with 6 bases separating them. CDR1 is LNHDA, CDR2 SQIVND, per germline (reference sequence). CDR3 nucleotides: TGTGCCAGTAGTAGAGCTTACCAAGAGACCCAGTACTTC. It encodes CASSRAYQETQYF. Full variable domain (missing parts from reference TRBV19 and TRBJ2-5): DGGITQSPKYLFRKEGQNVTLSCEQNLNHDAMYWYRQDPGQGLRLIYYSQIVNDFQKGDIAEGYSVSREKKESFPLTVTSAQKNPTAFYLCASSRAYQETQYFGPGTRLLVL.

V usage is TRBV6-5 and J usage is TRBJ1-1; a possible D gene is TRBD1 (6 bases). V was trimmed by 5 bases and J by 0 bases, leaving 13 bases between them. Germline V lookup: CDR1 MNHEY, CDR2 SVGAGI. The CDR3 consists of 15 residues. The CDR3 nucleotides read TGTGCCAGCAGTCCATACAGGGCCATGAACACTGAAGCTTTCTTT. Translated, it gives CASSPYRAMNTEAFF.